The T cell receptor beta chain under discussion was sequenced for a study of response to subunit inactivated influenza vaccine. V trimming: 5 bases; J trimming: 0 bases; junction bases outside the gene matches: 9. The CDR3 consists of 17 residues. Germline values: CDR1 MNHEY, CDR2 SMNVEV (reference sequence). Each CDR3 protein is one row after TCRdb ran MiXCR on the RT-PCR reads. The data contain under 550,000 distinct CDR3 sequences, less than 7.5% of them singletons. Of note for this clonotype: Its antigen is undetermined.

Study conclusions and caveats: Authors suggested each seasonal flu vaccination may recruit only limited numbers of new T cells.

The specimen was PBMCs from blood, collected less than 30 months after vaccination. The V and J genes are TRBV27 and TRBJ1-3; 8 bases agree with TRBD1. The origin of this receptor is a man between 50 and 75 years old who received an inactivated influenza vaccine. The CDR3 nucleotides are TGTGCCAGCAGTCTCTCGGGACAGGCTTACTCTGGAAACACCATATATTTT. Amino acids: CASSLSGQAYSGNTIYF.